The clone carrying this T cell receptor beta chain came up once. Its antigen is undetermined. TCRdb's copy holds only in-frame clones and misses some; the assay was immunoSEQ multiplex PCR. Seen here are 70,000 to 100,000 clones, just over 90% observed once, and the top ten hold 4.1%. V was shortened by 0 bases and J by 4 bases, with 15 bases between the two germline ends. The germline gives CDR1 LNHNV, CDR2 YYDKDF (reference sequence). This CDR3 spans 16 amino acids. This specimen comes from a study of T cells in localized non-small cell lung cancer. Findings and caveats of the study: In uninvolved adjacent lung, T cell clonality reached its highest value, exceeding tumor. Median approximately 50 top-100 tumor clones were shared with paired adjacent lung. A raised T cell density in blood coincided with lengthier overall survival.

Sequencing was performed on PBMCs, taken before any cancer treatment. The chain is built from TRBV15 and TRBJ1-1, with unresolved D. This clonotype was obtained from a woman aged 35-75 years with stage II squamous cell lung carcinoma. Here the CDR3 DNA reads TGTGCCACCAGCAGAGAGGGTACGTCCCTGGGCACTGAAGCTTTCTTT. Translated, it gives CATSREGTSLGTEAFF.